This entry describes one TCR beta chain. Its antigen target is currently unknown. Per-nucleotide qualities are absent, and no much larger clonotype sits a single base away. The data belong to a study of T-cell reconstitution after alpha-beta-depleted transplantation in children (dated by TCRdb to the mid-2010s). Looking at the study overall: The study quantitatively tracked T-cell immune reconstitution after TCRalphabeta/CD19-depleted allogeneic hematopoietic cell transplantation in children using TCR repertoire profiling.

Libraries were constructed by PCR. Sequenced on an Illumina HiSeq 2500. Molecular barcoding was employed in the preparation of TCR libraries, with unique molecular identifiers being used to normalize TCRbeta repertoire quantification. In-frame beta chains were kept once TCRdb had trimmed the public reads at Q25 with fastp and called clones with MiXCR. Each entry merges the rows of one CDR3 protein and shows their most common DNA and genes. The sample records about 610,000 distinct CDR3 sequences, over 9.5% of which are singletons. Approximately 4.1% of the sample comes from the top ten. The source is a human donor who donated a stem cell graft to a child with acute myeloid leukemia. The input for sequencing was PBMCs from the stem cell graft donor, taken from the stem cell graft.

The base sequence is TGTGCCAGCAGCTTAGTCCAACCAGCAGCCGAAGCTTTCTTT. It encodes CASSLVQPAAEAFF. The chain couples TRBV7-9 to TRBJ1-1, with no reliable assignment of the D segment. The CDR3 numbers 14 residues from cysteine through phenylalanine. Here the CDR3 DNA is all that survives: 42 bases in frame from base 1. V is shortened by 1 base, J by 8 bases, and the region joining them spans 14 bases. Via the germline V gene (reference sequence), CDR1 is SEHNR and CDR2 FQNEAQ.